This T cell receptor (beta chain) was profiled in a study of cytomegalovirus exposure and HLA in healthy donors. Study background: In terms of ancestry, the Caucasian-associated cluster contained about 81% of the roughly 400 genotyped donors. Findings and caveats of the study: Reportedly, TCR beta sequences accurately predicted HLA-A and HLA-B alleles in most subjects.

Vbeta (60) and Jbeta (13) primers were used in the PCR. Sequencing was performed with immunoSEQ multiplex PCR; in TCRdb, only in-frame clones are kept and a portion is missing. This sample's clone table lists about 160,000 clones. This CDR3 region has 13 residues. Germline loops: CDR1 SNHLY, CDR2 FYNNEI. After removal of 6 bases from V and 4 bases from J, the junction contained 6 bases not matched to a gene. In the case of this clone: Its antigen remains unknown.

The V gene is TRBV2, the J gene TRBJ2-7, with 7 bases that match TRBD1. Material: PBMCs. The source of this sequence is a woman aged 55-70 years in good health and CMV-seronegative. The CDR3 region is CASRTGLGYEQYF. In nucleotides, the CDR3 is TGTGCCAGCAGGACAGGGTTAGGATACGAGCAGTACTTC.